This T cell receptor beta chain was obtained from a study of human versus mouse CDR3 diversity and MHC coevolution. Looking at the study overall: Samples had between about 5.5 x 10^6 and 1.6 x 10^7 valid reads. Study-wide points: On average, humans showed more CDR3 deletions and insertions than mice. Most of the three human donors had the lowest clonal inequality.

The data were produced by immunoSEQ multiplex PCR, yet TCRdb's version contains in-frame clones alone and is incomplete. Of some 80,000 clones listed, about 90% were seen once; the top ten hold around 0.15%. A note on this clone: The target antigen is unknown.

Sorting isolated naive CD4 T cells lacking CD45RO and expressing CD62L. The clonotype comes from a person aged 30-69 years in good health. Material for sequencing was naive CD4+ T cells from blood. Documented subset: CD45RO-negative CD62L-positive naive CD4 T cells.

The CDR3 is CASSLVGGQGTYEQYF. In DNA form, the CDR3 reads TGTGCCAGCAGCTTGGTGGGGGGACAGGGAACATACGAGCAGTACTTC. V usage is TRBV5-5 and J usage is TRBJ2-7; 9 nucleotides match TRBD1. Per the germline V gene, CDR1 is SGHKS and CDR2 is YYEKEE (reference sequence). The CDR3 length is 16 residues. V was pared by 0 bases and J by 4 bases, with 8 bases of the junction left unmatched. The whole variable domain, remainder taken from reference TRBV5-5 and TRBJ2-7, is DAGVTQSPTHLIKTRGQQVTLRCSPISGHKSVSWYQQVLGQGPQFIFQYYEKEERGRGNFPDRFSARQFPNYSSELNVNALLLGDSALYLCASSLVGGQGTYEQYFGPGTRLTVT.